These 28 T cell receptor beta chains originate from one sample sequenced in a study of blood T cell repertoires in COVID-19. The method was immunoSEQ multiplex PCR; TCRdb's version includes in-frame clones alone and lacks a portion of them. The sample lists 200,000 to 250,000 clones; 80% to 90% were seen once. The sample consisted of peripheral blood. The receptors were gathered from a man aged 55 to 70 who had recovered from COVID-19.

The chain combines TRBV5-1 with TRBJ2-7; TRBD1 is a possible D gene (5 bases). Germline V CDR1 and CDR2: SGHRS, YFSETQ. V was pared by 4 bases and J by 6 bases, with 11 bases between. The length of the CDR3 is 12 residues. CDR3 protein: CASSHQGVEQYF. Written as DNA, the CDR3 is TGCGCCAGCAGCCATCAGGGTGTCGAGCAGTACTTC.

The chain uses TRBV4-2 and TRBJ2-1; 9 bases agree with TRBD2. The CDR3 totals 16 residues. Germline CDR1 and CDR2: LGHNA and YNFKEQ. V lost 2 bases to trimming and J lost 1 base; unmatched junction nucleotides: 3. In DNA form, the CDR3 reads TGTGCCAGCAGCCAATCGACTAGCGGTTCCTACAATGAGCAGTTCTTC. Translating gives CASSQSTSGSYNEQFF.

The rearrangement links TRBV2 to TRBJ1-2, with TRBD1 identical over 7 bases. CDR1 is SNHLY and CDR2 is FYNNEI in the germline V gene. CDR3 length: 15 residues. J gave up 0 bases and V 7 bases, and 8 bases lay outside the gene matches. The CDR3 protein is CASNRGGQTNYGYTF. The CDR3 bases are TGTGCCAGCAATCGAGGGGGACAGACTAACTATGGCTACACCTTC.

This chain uses TRBV7-2 with TRBJ2-2; 8 bases match TRBD2. J lost 7 bases, V lost 5 bases, and 9 bases had no gene match. CDR1 is SGHTA and CDR2 is FQGNSA in the germline V gene. This CDR3 is 15 amino acids long. The CDR3 here is CASSPRAGVGGELFF. In DNA, the CDR3 is TGTGCCAGCAGCCCAAGAGCGGGAGTTGGCGGGGAGCTGTTTTTT.

This clone was recorded only once. The V call is TRBV7-9, the J call TRBJ2-1; 13 positions match TRBD2. The CDR3 runs 15 residues. V dropped 5 bases and J dropped 9; count of bases not matched to a gene: 7. The germline CDR1 and CDR2 sequences are SEHNR and FQNEAQ (reference sequence). DNA of the CDR3: TGTGCCAGCAGCCCGGGACTAGCGGGGAACCCTGAGCAGTTCTTC. Its translation is CASSPGLAGNPEQFF.

The J gene is TRBJ2-6, the V gene TRBV19, with D perhaps TRBD2 (6 bases). V was shortened by 10 bases and J by 0 bases, with 22 bases between the two germline ends. There are 18 residues in the CDR3. Germline loops: CDR1 LNHDA, CDR2 SQIVND (reference sequence). The CDR3 sequence: CATNRGTEGNSGANVLTF. The CDR3 region has the DNA TGTGCCACCAACCGGGGGACGGAGGGTAACTCTGGGGCCAACGTCCTGACTTTC.

This clone was observed a few times. The gene calls are TRBV10-1 and TRBJ2-7; 9 positions agree with TRBD1. Germline CDR1 and CDR2: WNHNN and SYGVQD (reference sequence). The J segment lost 3 bases and the V segment lost 1 base, leaving 7 bases of the junction unmatched. The CDR3 is 16 residues long. The CDR3 region is CASSEYGTGRNYEQYF. CDR3 nucleotides: TGCGCCAGCAGTGAGTACGGGACAGGGAGGAACTACGAGCAGTACTTC.

The chain combines TRBV6-6 with TRBJ1-1; TRBD1 is a possible D gene (5 bases). Germline CDR1 reads MNHNY; CDR2 reads SVGAGI (reference sequence). This CDR3 comprises 13 residues. CDR3 sequence reads: CAETDSMNTEAFF. Written as DNA, the CDR3 is TGTGCAGAGACCGACAGTATGAACACTGAAGCTTTCTTT.

The chain has TRBV6-2 or TRBV6-3 and TRBJ1-6; D remains ambiguous. The V gene's germline CDR1 is MNHEY and CDR2 SVGEGT. With 0 bases removed from V and 14 bases from J, the gap between germline ends came to 11 bases. This CDR3 region has 13 residues. As DNA, the CDR3 is TGTGCCAGCAGTTACTCGGGCAGTACGGCCCTCCACTTT. As protein: CASSYSGSTALHF.

This sequence joins TRBV4-3 and TRBJ1-4; TRBD1 matches at 9 bases. Losses at the gene ends were 3 bases for V and 5 bases for J; bases not matched to a gene: 4. Germline assignment: CDR1 LGHNA and CDR2 YSLEER. CDR3 size: 15 residues. In DNA, the CDR3 is TGCGCCAGCAGCCAGTACGGGACAGGGAATGAAAAACTGTTTTTT. Translation gives CASSQYGTGNEKLFF.

The chain combines TRBV5-1 with TRBJ2-3; D might be TRBD1 (6 bases). V lost 1 base, J lost 2 bases, and 11 bases lay in between. Germline V gene data show CDR1 as SGHRS and CDR2 as YFSETQ. The CDR3 length is 15 residues. CDR3 sequence reads: CASSLPSGATDTQYF. The DNA of the CDR3 is TGCGCCAGCAGCTTGCCCTCAGGGGCCACAGATACGCAGTATTTT. Together with reference TRBV5-1 and TRBJ2-3, the CDR3 gives the full variable domain: KAGVTQTPRYLIKTRGQQVTLSCSPISGHRSVSWYQQTPGQGLQFLFEYFSETQRNKGNFPGRFSGRQFSNSRSEMNVSTLELGDSALYLCASSLPSGATDTQYFGPGTRLTVL.

The chain joins TRBV18 to TRBJ2-5; TRBD1 aligns across 9 bases. Germline CDR1 KGHSH, CDR2 LQKENI. This CDR3 spans 15 amino acids. The V and J ends lost 2 bases and 5 bases, in that order; junction bases with no gene match: 6. This chain's CDR3 is CASSPRTGVVETQYF. The CDR3 DNA is TGTGCCAGCTCACCAAGGACAGGGGTCGTGGAGACCCAGTACTTC.

This clone was counted a few times. The CDR3 region is CASSPGSYNEQFF. CDR3 nucleotides: TGTGCCAGCAGTCCGGGTTCGTACAATGAGCAGTTCTTC. The rearrangement links TRBV7-9 to TRBJ2-1; no definite D call. Per germline, CDR1 SEHNR and CDR2 FQNEAQ (reference sequence). V lost 6 bases, J lost 4 bases, and 10 bases lay in between. The CDR3 loop spans 13 amino acids.

J is TRBJ2-6 and V is TRBV19, with 7 bases matching TRBD1. CDR1 is LNHDA and CDR2 is SQIVND in the germline V gene (reference sequence). The V gene end was trimmed by 5 bases and the J gene end by 1 base; junction bases not matched to a gene: 14. The CDR3 totals 19 residues. CDR3 loop: CASSPTRGRGKSGANVLTF. As DNA, the CDR3 is TGTGCCAGTAGTCCCACCCGAGGCAGGGGGAAATCTGGGGCCAACGTCCTGACTTTC.

Remarks on this clone: Other DNA sequences within the sample encode an identical CDR3. The CDR3 loop is CAWSGQGNQPQHF. The CDR3 DNA reads TGTGCCTGGAGTGGACAGGGAAATCAGCCCCAGCATTTT. This chain connects TRBV30 to TRBJ1-5; TRBD1 aligns across 7 bases. Germline V gives CDR1 GTSNPN, CDR2 SVGIG (reference sequence). V was clipped by 1 base and J by 4 bases; unmatched bases: 1. The CDR3 consists of 13 residues. Looking up the rest from reference TRBV30 and TRBJ1-5 gives the full variable domain: SQTIHQWPATLVQPVGSPLSLECTVEGTSNPNLYWYRQAAGRGLQLLFYSVGIGQISSEVPQNLSASRPQDRQFILSSKKLLLSDSGFYLCAWSGQGNQPQHFGDGTRLSIL.

The chain uses TRBV25-1 and TRBJ2-2; D gene unclear. V lost 4 bases and J lost 6, with 9 bases in between. Per the germline V gene, CDR1 is MGHDK and CDR2 is SYGVNS. The CDR3 consists of 13 residues. The CDR3 here is CASSGRLAGELFF. The CDR3 DNA reads TGTGCCAGCAGTGGGCGGCTGGCCGGGGAGCTGTTTTTT.

The chain combines TRBV24-1 with TRBJ2-7; 7 bases are shared with TRBD1. This CDR3 is 15 amino acids long. Trimming cost V 6 bases and J 2 bases; bases outside gene matches: 9. Germline V CDR1 and CDR2: KGHDR, SFDVKD. CDR3 in amino acids: CATSQFGTDTYEQYF. In DNA, the CDR3 is TGTGCCACCAGTCAATTTGGGACAGACACCTACGAGCAGTACTTC.

For the CDR3, the DNA is TGTGCCAGCAGCGCAGCGACAGGGTGGACGCGCGAGCAGTACTTC. Translated: CASSAATGWTREQYF. The rearrangement uses TRBV9 and TRBJ2-7; 7 bases match TRBD1. With 3 bases clipped from V and 6 bases from J, the junction kept 12 bases outside the gene matches. CDR1 SGDLS and CDR2 YYNGEE come from the germline V gene. CDR3 length: 15 residues.

The V gene is TRBV5-4, the J gene TRBJ2-7; 11 nucleotides match TRBD1. Trimming took 4 bases from V and 3 from J; bases not matched to a gene: 9. Germline values: CDR1 SGHNT, CDR2 YYREEE (reference sequence). The CDR3 consists of 16 residues. The CDR3 DNA reads as TGTGCCAGCAGCCGGAGGGACAGGGGGTATGGCTACGAGCAGTACTTC. This encodes CASSRRDRGYGYEQYF.

The chain has TRBV3-1 (or the pseudogene TRBV3-2) and TRBJ2-1; 9 bases map to TRBD2. Germline CDR1 and CDR2: LGHDT and YNNKEL (reference sequence). The trim removed 4 bases at V and 1 base at J, leaving 5 bases unmatched. This CDR3 contains 16 residues. The CDR3 DNA sequence: TGTGCCAGCAGCCCTAGCGGGATTGCATCCTACAATGAGCAGTTCTTC. Amino acids: CASSPSGIASYNEQFF.

This chain joins TRBV14 and TRBJ1-5; D uncertain. Germline CDR1 and CDR2: SGHDN and FVKESK. Trimming cost V 3 bases and J 7 bases, with 13 bases left between them. This CDR3 spans 14 amino acids. The CDR3 DNA sequence: TGTGCCAGCAGCCATTTGGCCCTGGCCCAGCCCCAGCATTTT. Translated, it gives CASSHLALAQPQHF.

The chain is built from TRBV2 and TRBJ2-3, with TRBD1 matching over 10 bases. The V segment lost 6 bases and the J segment 6 bases; nucleotides outside the gene matches: 12. There are 16 residues in the CDR3. From germline, CDR1 is SNHLY and CDR2 FYNNEI. CDR3 in amino acids: CASRAGRDRGSDTQYF. The CDR3 DNA reads TGTGCCAGCAGGGCAGGCCGGGACAGGGGATCGGATACGCAGTATTTT. The variable domain in full, with the rest retrieved from reference TRBV2 and TRBJ2-3, is EPEVTQTPSHQVTQMGQEVILRCVPISNHLYFYWYRQILGQKVEFLVSFYNNEISEKSEIFDDQFSVERPDGSNFTLKIRSTKLEDSAMYFCASRAGRDRGSDTQYFGPGTRLTVL.

The count of this clone is one. V and J are TRBV19 and TRBJ2-1; 14 nucleotides line up with TRBD2. The CDR3 loop spans 17 amino acids. V gave up 5 bases and J gave up 7 bases; unmatched junction bases: 10. Germline lookup yields CDR1 LNHDA and CDR2 SQIVND (reference sequence). CDR3 loop: CASSSRTSGGPRNEQFF. The CDR3 DNA follows: TGTGCCAGTAGTTCCAGGACTAGCGGGGGGCCTAGGAATGAGCAGTTCTTC.

The chain has TRBV4-3 and TRBJ1-2; D is perhaps TRBD1 (5 bases). Germline V gives CDR1 LGHNA, CDR2 YSLEER. The CDR3 covers 15 residues. Trimming shortened V by 1 base and J by 2 bases, and 11 bases separated the two germline ends. The CDR3 bases are TGCGCCAGCAGCCAAGGCAGGGCCAACAACTATGGCTACACCTTC. Its protein product is CASSQGRANNYGYTF.

The rearrangement joins TRBV7-2 to TRBJ2-5, with D perhaps TRBD2 (5 bases). Germline values: CDR1 SGHTA, CDR2 FQGNSA. The CDR3 has 14 amino acids. With 5 bases removed from V and 5 bases from J, the gap between germline ends came to 15 bases. For the CDR3, the DNA is TGTGCCAGCAGCCCCCCCGGGATGGGCGAGACCCAGTACTTC. It yields the protein CASSPPGMGETQYF.

This rearrangement joins TRBV7-7 to TRBJ1-5; 8 bases align to TRBD1. The CDR3 consists of 16 residues. CDR1 SSHAT and CDR2 FNYEAQ come from the germline V gene (reference sequence). The junction had 6 bases not matched to a gene; V was cut back by 3 bases and J by 2 bases. CDR3 DNA sequence: TGTGCCAGCAGCTTGTTACAGGGGGACTGCAATCAGCCCCAGCATTTT. It yields the protein CASSLLQGDCNQPQHF. The whole variable domain, remainder taken from reference TRBV7-7 and TRBJ1-5, is GAGVSQSPRYKVTKRGQDVTLRCDPISSHATLYWYQQALGQGPEFLTYFNYEAQPDKSGLPSDRFSAERPEGSISTLTIQRTEQRDSAMYRCASSLLQGDCNQPQHFGDGTRLSIL.

The chain employs TRBV3-1 (or the pseudogene TRBV3-2) and TRBJ1-2; D ambiguous. The CDR3 runs to 13 residues. The germline CDR1 and CDR2 sequences are LGHDT and YNNKEL (reference sequence). The V end lost 2 bases, the J end lost 7 bases, and 11 bases lay between the germline ends. CDR3 DNA: TGTGCCAGCAGCCAAACTGAGGGATCTGGCTACACCTTC. It yields the protein CASSQTEGSGYTF.

The chain links TRBV18 to TRBJ1-5; no reliable D call. This CDR3 contains 13 residues. With 4 bases removed from V and 2 bases from J, the gap between germline ends came to 6 bases. CDR1 is KGHSH, CDR2 LQKENI, per germline. The CDR3 nucleotides read TGTGCCAGCTCACTTAGTGGCAATCAGCCCCAGCATTTT. This translates into CASSLSGNQPQHF.